Sequencing of this T cell receptor beta chain was carried out in a study of OX40 agonist ivuxolimab in advanced cancers. The study, taken as a whole, reports: Relative to CD4+, CD8+ T cells held more expanded clones on average.

Note on this clone: Its antigen is unidentified.

Using immunoSEQ multiplex PCR, the repertoire was profiled, and TCRdb retains in-frame clones only, with some absent. The sample gives 75,000 to 90,000 clones, roughly nine tenths of which show up once; 8.4% is in the top ten. The CDR3 runs 15 residues. CDR1 is LNHNV and CDR2 is YYDKDF in the germline V gene (reference sequence). After removal of 4 bases from V and 8 bases from J, the junction contained 8 bases not matched to a gene. This specimen was CD4+ or CD8+ T cells sorted from blood, taken in a trial of the OX40 agonist ivuxolimab. This receptor was identified in an adult with an advanced solid tumor such as melanoma, head and neck, liver or kidney cancer. This chain joins TRBV15 and TRBJ2-1; 10 nucleotides align to TRBD1. The CDR3: CATSIGTGAWDEQFF. CDR3 in DNA: TGTGCCACCAGCATCGGGACAGGGGCCTGGGATGAGCAGTTCTTC.